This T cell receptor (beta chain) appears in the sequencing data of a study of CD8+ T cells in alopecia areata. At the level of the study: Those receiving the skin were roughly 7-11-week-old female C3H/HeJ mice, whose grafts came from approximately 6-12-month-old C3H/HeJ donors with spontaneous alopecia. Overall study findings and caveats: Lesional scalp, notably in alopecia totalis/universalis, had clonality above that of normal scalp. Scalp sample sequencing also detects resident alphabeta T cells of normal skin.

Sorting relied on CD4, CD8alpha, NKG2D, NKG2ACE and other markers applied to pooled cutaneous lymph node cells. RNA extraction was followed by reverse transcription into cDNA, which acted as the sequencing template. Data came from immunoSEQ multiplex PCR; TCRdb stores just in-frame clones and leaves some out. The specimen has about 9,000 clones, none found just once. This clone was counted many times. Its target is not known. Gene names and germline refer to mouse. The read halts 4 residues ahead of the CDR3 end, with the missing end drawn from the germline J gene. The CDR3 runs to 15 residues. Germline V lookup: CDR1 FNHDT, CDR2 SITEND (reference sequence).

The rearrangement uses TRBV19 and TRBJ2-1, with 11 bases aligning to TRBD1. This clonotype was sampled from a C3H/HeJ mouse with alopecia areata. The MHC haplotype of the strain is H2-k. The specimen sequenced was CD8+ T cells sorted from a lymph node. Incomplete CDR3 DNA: TGTGCCAGCAGCCATGGACAGGGGGCGCGGGCT. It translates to CASSHGQGARA. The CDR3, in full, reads CASSHGQGARAEQFF.